Presented here are 24 T cell receptor beta chains from one specimen sequenced in a study of T cell repertoires in cytomegalovirus infection. TCRdb reprocessed the reads via MiXCR and lists one record per CDR3 protein. The sample holds hundreds of thousands of distinct CDR3 sequences; 20% to 25% are singletons and the top ten take approximately 8.2%. Sequenced sample: CD8+ T cells from PBMCs. The source is a human donor in good health (CMV status not recorded). Some clones in this sample may be carry-over from other donors' samples.

The V call is TRBV7-9, the J call TRBJ2-1; perhaps TRBD1 as D (5 bases). V was trimmed by 1 base and J by 2 bases, leaving 12 bases between them. The CDR3 extends over 16 amino acids. The germline CDR1 and CDR2 sequences are SEHNR and FQNEAQ (reference sequence). In nucleotides, the CDR3 is TGTGCCAGCAGCTTAGGGGGCCAACTTACCTACAATGAGCAGTTCTTC. It yields the protein CASSLGGQLTYNEQFF.

This clonotype was seen repeatedly, ten times or more. The chain joins TRBV7-8 to TRBJ1-3, with 10 bases aligning to TRBD1. The CDR3 totals 16 residues. The J segment lost 4 bases and the V segment lost 7 bases, leaving 10 bases of the junction unmatched. Germline V CDR1 and CDR2: SGHVS, FQNEAQ. In DNA, the CDR3 is TGTGCCAGCAAACCGGGGACAGGGGTGGCAGGAAACACCATATATTTT. Residues: CASKPGTGVAGNTIYF.

With respect to this clonotype: A much larger clone lies a single base off, so this may be a read error. The V call is TRBV7-2, the J call TRBJ1-5; 7 bases agree with TRBD1. Germline trimming cut 3 bases from V and 5 bases from J; bases unmatched to any gene: 10. The CDR3 runs 16 residues. Germline lookup yields CDR1 SGHTA and CDR2 FQGNSA. The CDR3 sequence is CTSSFATGDQYQPQHF. The CDR3 DNA reads as TGTACCAGCAGCTTTGCCACAGGGGACCAGTATCAGCCCCAGCATTTT.

This clonotype appeared a few times. This chain uses TRBV6-2 or TRBV6-3 with TRBJ1-2; 8 bases fit TRBD1. The V gene end was trimmed by 4 bases and the J gene end by 7 bases; junction bases not matched to a gene: 5. CDR1 is MNHEY and CDR2 is SVGEGT in the germline V gene. The CDR3 loop spans 13 amino acids. CDR3 coding DNA: TGTGCCAGCAGTTCGGACAGGGAGCTTGGCTACACCTTC. Translated, it gives CASSSDRELGYTF.

This clonotype was found many times. V usage is TRBV6-2 or TRBV6-3 and J usage is TRBJ2-5; TRBD1 agrees at 7 bases. The CDR3 consists of 15 residues. V lost 3 bases, J lost 4 bases, and 8 bases stayed unmatched. Looked up from germline, CDR1 is MNHEY and CDR2 is SVGEGT. The CDR3 coding sequence is TGTGCCAGCAGTTATAAAGGACAGGCTCGAGAGACCCAGTACTTC. It codes for CASSYKGQARETQYF.

This clonotype was found many times. This chain uses TRBV7-9 with TRBJ1-6, with D possibly TRBD1 on 5 matching bases. Germline CDR1 and CDR2: SEHNR and FQNEAQ (reference sequence). The CDR3 covers 16 residues. Trimming cost V 5 bases and J 0 bases, with 11 bases left between them. CDR3 nucleotide sequence: TGTGCCAGCAGCCCCGCAGGGAGCTCCTATAATTCACCCCTCCACTTT. Protein product: CASSPAGSSYNSPLHF.

This clonotype was counted ten times or more. The chain recombines TRBV6-1 with TRBJ2-7; 7 positions agree with TRBD1. The CDR3 totals 17 residues. Germline CDR1 is MNHNS and CDR2 is SASEGT. J lost 2 bases, V lost 3 bases, and 13 bases had no gene match. CDR3 residues: CASSDGQDPRPPYEQYV. The CDR3 DNA is TGTGCCAGCAGTGACGGACAGGATCCACGACCCCCCTACGAGCAGTACGTC.

Written as DNA, the CDR3 is TGCAGTGCTAGCACGTTTGACAATCAGCCCCAGCATTTT. The encoded protein is CSASTFDNQPQHF. V usage is TRBV20-1 and J usage is TRBJ1-5; D gene ambiguous. The CDR3 is 13 residues long. CDR1 is DFQATT, CDR2 SNEGSKA, per germline (reference sequence). The germline V and J ends were trimmed by 3 bases and 3 bases, with 9 bases remaining between them.

J is TRBJ2-4 and V is TRBV28; 9 positions match TRBD2. The V and J ends lost 7 bases and 5 bases, in that order; junction bases with no gene match: 6. Germline V gives CDR1 MDHEN, CDR2 SYDVKM. The length of the CDR3 is 14 residues. The CDR3 nucleotides read TGTGCCAGCATTGGCGGGGGGGGAGAAAACATTCAGTACTTC. Its protein is CASIGGGGENIQYF.

The CDR3 protein is CASPDGSNNEQFF. The CDR3 bases are TGTGCCAGTCCGGACGGCTCAAACAATGAGCAGTTCTTC. This chain uses TRBV2 with TRBJ2-1; no definite D call. The length of the CDR3 is 13 residues. CDR1 and CDR2 from the germline V gene are SNHLY and FYNNEI. Between the trimmed V and J ends, which lost 9 bases and 5 bases, there was a span of 14 bases.

Of note for this clonotype: The junction differs from germline at one of its ends, possibly a read error. This chain links TRBV28 with TRBJ1-6; maybe TRBD1 (6 bases). The germline V gene has CDR1 MDHEN and CDR2 SYDVKM. The CDR3 loop spans 14 amino acids. The CDR3 nucleotides read TGTGCCAGCAGTTTTCGGGGGCGGAATTCATCCCTCCACTTT. Translated: CASSFRGRNSSLHF. Full variable domain (rest looked up from reference TRBV28 and TRBJ1-6): DVKVTQSSRYLVKRTGEKVFLECVQDMDHENMFWYRQDPGLGLRLIYFSYDVKMKEKGDIPEGYSVSREKKERFSLILESASTNQTSMYLCASSFRGRNSSLHFGNGTRLTVT.

The rearrangement joins TRBV20-1 to TRBJ2-1; TRBD2 matches at 7 bases. CDR1 is DFQATT and CDR2 is SNEGSKA in the germline V gene (reference sequence). This CDR3 has 13 residues. V shed 5 bases and J 6 bases; nucleotides not matched to a gene: 7. The CDR3, as DNA: TGCAGTGCTCGCCATACTAGCGTCAATGAGCAGTTCTTC. This translates into CSARHTSVNEQFF.

This clonotype was observed many times. This chain links TRBV7-2 with TRBJ1-2; no clear D gene. CDR1 and CDR2 from the germline V gene are SGHTA and FQGNSA. Trimming took off 5 bases at V and 0 bases at J, with 16 bases between the two ends. The CDR3 contains 16 residues. Here the CDR3 DNA reads TGTGCCAGCAGCCCAAAAACCCTTACAGCTAACTATGGCTACACCTTC. This gives the protein CASSPKTLTANYGYTF.

The chain has TRBV5-6 and TRBJ2-5, with a tentative D call TRBD2 (6 bases). Deletions cut 3 bases from V and 5 bases from J, with 11 bases between. Germline V gene lookup returns CDR1 SGHDT and CDR2 YYEEEE. CDR3 length: 13 residues. CDR3 sequence: CASSWRGGETQYF. The CDR3 DNA sequence: TGTGCCAGCAGCTGGAGGGGTGGCGAGACCCAGTACTTC.

As regards this clonotype: Given a much more abundant clone one base away, this may be a read error. The chain uses TRBV20-1 and TRBJ1-1; D remains ambiguous. The germline V gene encodes CDR1 DFQATT and CDR2 SNEGSKA (reference sequence). The CDR3 has 11 amino acids. Trimming removed 0 bases from V and 3 bases from J, with 2 bases in between. The chain's CDR3 is CSAREYTEAFF. The CDR3 coding sequence is TGCAGTGCTAGAGAGTACACTGAAGCTTTCTTT.

This clonotype was detected a few times. This chain joins TRBV2 and TRBJ2-7; D possibly matches TRBD1 or TRBD2 (5 bases each). Trimming left V 8 bases short and J 4 bases short, with 6 bases between. Germline V gene lookup returns CDR1 SNHLY and CDR2 FYNNEI. There are 10 residues in the CDR3. The chain's CDR3 is CASGGYEQYV. The CDR3 DNA reads as TGTGCCAGCGGGGGATACGAGCAGTACGTC.

This clonotype occurred many times. CDR3 sequence: CASSSPLAGGPHEQFF. In DNA, the CDR3 is TGTGCCAGCAGCTCACCTCTAGCGGGGGGGCCTCATGAGCAGTTCTTC. This chain connects TRBV7-8 to TRBJ2-1; 12 nucleotides agree with TRBD2. The ends lost 4 bases at V and 8 bases at J; junction bases unmatched: 9. CDR1 is SGHVS, CDR2 FQNEAQ, per germline. This CDR3 is built from 16 residues.

The chain uses TRBV27 and TRBJ2-1, with D perhaps being TRBD1 or TRBD2 (6 bases each). The CDR3 is made up of 15 amino acids. From germline, CDR1 is MNHEY and CDR2 SMNVEV (reference sequence). The germline V and J ends were trimmed by 10 bases and 6 bases, with 22 bases remaining between them. The CDR3 DNA sequence: TGTGCCACCCACTCGGGGGCGTACCTTGGCAATGAGCAGTTCTTC. Translated, it gives CATHSGAYLGNEQFF.

Ten or more counts support this clonotype. The chain is built from TRBV28 and TRBJ1-2; 9 bases fit TRBD1. The CDR3 totals 15 residues. From germline, CDR1 is MDHEN and CDR2 SYDVKM. V was pared by 5 bases and J by 6 bases, with 10 bases of the junction left unmatched. This CDR3 reads CASSTIVGQGNGYTF. DNA for the CDR3: TGTGCCAGCAGTACCATAGTGGGACAGGGTAATGGCTACACCTTC.

Concerning this clonotype itself: One end of the junction does not line up with germline, which may come from a read error. The V gene is TRBV18, the J gene TRBJ2-1; D gene unclear. This CDR3 comprises 14 residues. The germline gives CDR1 KGHSH, CDR2 LQKENI. CDR3 coding DNA: TGTGTCAGCTCACAAAGCCTGGAGTCAAATGAGCAGTTCTTC. Translation gives CVSSQSLESNEQFF.

The chain is built from TRBV11-2 and TRBJ2-6; TRBD2 matches 14 bases. Germline CDR1 SGHAT, CDR2 FQNNGV. The CDR3 extends over 18 amino acids. Trimming took 5 bases from V and 2 from J; bases not matched to a gene: 5. The CDR3 loop reads CASSKWTSGGTGANVLTF. The CDR3 nucleotides read TGTGCCAGCAGCAAGTGGACTAGCGGGGGGACTGGGGCCAACGTCCTGACTTTC. The full variable domain, in which reference TRBV11-2 and TRBJ2-6 provide the parts outside the CDR3, is EAGVAQSPRYKIIEKRQSVAFWCNPISGHATLYWYQQILGQGPKLLIQFQNNGVVDDSQLPKDRFSAERLKGVDSTLKIQPAKLEDSAVYLCASSKWTSGGTGANVLTFGAGSRLTVL.

This clonotype was observed many times. The chain links TRBV7-2 to TRBJ2-5; D gene uncertain. This CDR3 has 13 amino acids. V was clipped by 5 bases and J by 4 bases, with 11 bases between them. The germline V gene encodes CDR1 SGHTA and CDR2 FQGNSA. CDR3 in amino acids: CASSPFSGETQYF. DNA for the CDR3: TGTGCCAGCAGCCCCTTCTCGGGAGAGACCCAGTACTTC.

This chain uses TRBV29-1 with TRBJ2-6; the match to TRBD2 covers 7 bases. The CDR3 length is 13 residues. The germline CDR1 and CDR2 sequences are SQVTM and ANQGSEA. The V gene end was trimmed by 4 bases and the J gene end by 3 bases; junction bases not matched to a gene: 0. This CDR3 is CSVGGGGANVLTF. CDR3 in DNA: TGCAGCGTTGGCGGGGGTGGGGCCAACGTCCTGACTTTC.

In its sample, this clonotype was seen many times. The V and J genes are TRBV7-2 and TRBJ2-1, with a tentative D call TRBD2 (6 bases). V lost 1 base and J 5 bases, leaving 12 bases between the germline ends. This CDR3 spans 15 amino acids. CDR1 SGHTA and CDR2 FQGNSA come from the germline V gene. The CDR3 DNA is TGTGCCAGCAGCTTAGACGGCGGGGCAAACAATGAGCAGTTCTTC. Protein sequence: CASSLDGGANNEQFF. Looking up the rest from reference TRBV7-2 and TRBJ2-1 gives the full variable domain: GAGVSQSPSNKVTEKGKDVELRCDPISGHTALYWYRQSLGQGLEFLIYFQGNSAPDKSGLPSDRFSAERTGGSVSTLTIQRTQQEDSAVYLCASSLDGGANNEQFFGPGTRLTVL.